The 16 T cell receptor beta chains reported below all come from one sample, sequenced in a study of blood T cell repertoires in COVID-19. Sequenced by immunoSEQ multiplex PCR; TCRdb stores in-frame clones only, minus some. The sample shows 250,000 to 350,000 clones, about 90% of them seen only once. Sequences were obtained from peripheral blood. These receptors came from a woman in her 50s with COVID-19, enrolled during active disease.

The chain couples TRBV10-2 to TRBJ2-1; 9 bases map to TRBD2. This CDR3 has 17 amino acids. J gave up 4 bases and V 3 bases, and 10 bases lay outside the gene matches. Germline CDR1 and CDR2: WSHSY and SAAADI. The CDR3 is CASSDAPRTSVYNEQFF. The CDR3 DNA follows: TGCGCCAGCAGTGATGCCCCCAGGACTAGCGTATACAATGAGCAGTTCTTC.

Comments on this clone: Germline and junction disagree at one end, which may indicate a read error. This chain joins TRBV5-1 and TRBJ2-3, with TRBD2 matching over 7 bases. Germline CDR1 and CDR2: SGHRS and YFSETQ. The CDR3 runs 13 residues. The CDR3 sequence is CVSSGARADTQYF. CDR3 nucleotide sequence: TGCGTCAGCAGCGGGGCTAGGGCCGATACGCAGTATTTT.

The genes are TRBV7-2 and TRBJ2-1; 7 positions match TRBD1. V gave up 1 base and J gave up 6 bases; unmatched junction bases: 9. Germline V gene lookup returns CDR1 SGHTA and CDR2 FQGNSA. This CDR3 is built from 16 residues. CDR3 region: CASSLEIDRVGNEQFF. The CDR3 DNA reads TGTGCCAGCAGCTTAGAAATCGACAGGGTGGGCAATGAGCAGTTCTTC.

The V call is TRBV15, the J call TRBJ1-1; 9 bases agree with TRBD1. The CDR3 is made up of 16 amino acids. The trim removed 2 bases at V and 4 bases at J, leaving 8 bases unmatched. In germline, CDR1 is LNHNV, CDR2 YYDKDF (reference sequence). CDR3 sequence: CATSRTQGASSTEAFF. CDR3 DNA sequence: TGTGCCACCAGCAGAACACAGGGGGCGTCGAGCACTGAAGCTTTCTTT.

This clone has only a few counts. The V gene is TRBV7-2, the J gene TRBJ2-3; D may be TRBD2 (6 bases). Trimming pared 2 bases from V and 1 base from J, leaving 10 bases between. The CDR3 covers 15 residues. Germline values: CDR1 SGHTA, CDR2 FQGNSA. The CDR3 sequence: CASSLRPSGTDTQYF. Written as DNA, the CDR3 is TGTGCCAGCAGCTTAAGGCCTAGCGGCACAGATACGCAGTATTTT.

The chain has TRBV12-5 and TRBJ2-7; 8 nucleotides agree with TRBD2. This CDR3 has 17 amino acids. Losses at the gene ends were 3 bases for V and 0 bases for J; bases not matched to a gene: 10. Per germline, CDR1 LGHNT and CDR2 FRNRAP. CDR3 residues: CASGFGSSGLSSYEQYF. Written as DNA, the CDR3 is TGTGCTAGTGGTTTCGGTTCTAGCGGGCTCAGCTCCTACGAGCAGTACTTC.

The chain joins TRBV24-1 to TRBJ1-1; the D is unclear. Deletions cut 3 bases from V and 4 bases from J, with 5 bases between. This CDR3 comprises 12 residues. Germline V gene sequence: CDR1 KGHDR, CDR2 SFDVKD. The CDR3 nucleotides are TGTGCCACCAGTGATGGAGTCACTGAAGCTTTCTTT. Its translation is CATSDGVTEAFF.

This chain connects TRBV25-1 to TRBJ2-7; D is perhaps TRBD1 (7 bases). Germline V gene lookup returns CDR1 MGHDK and CDR2 SYGVNS. Trimming stripped 5 bases from V and 8 bases from J, with 22 bases between. The CDR3 extends over 15 amino acids. The CDR3 spells CASSQNKDRDSKQYF. CDR3 nucleotide sequence: TGTGCCAGCAGTCAAAATAAAGACAGGGACTCGAAGCAGTACTTC.

J is TRBJ2-1 and V is TRBV27; D is undetermined. Germline V gene lookup returns CDR1 MNHEY and CDR2 SMNVEV (reference sequence). Trimming cost V 3 bases and J 4 bases, with 7 bases left between them. This CDR3 is 13 amino acids long. CDR3: CASSFGQYNEQFF. The CDR3 DNA follows: TGTGCCAGCAGTTTTGGCCAGTACAATGAGCAGTTCTTC.

This chain links TRBV7-9 with TRBJ2-2, with D possibly matching TRBD2 (5 bases). CDR3 length: 15 residues. The germline V gene has CDR1 SEHNR and CDR2 FQNEAQ (reference sequence). V lost 5 bases to trimming and J lost 6 bases, with 16 bases between them. CDR3: CASSRPSIGAGELFF. CDR3 coding DNA: TGTGCCAGCAGCCGCCCCAGCATCGGGGCCGGGGAGCTGTTTTTT.

V is TRBV4-2 and J is TRBJ2-7, with D perhaps TRBD2 (5 bases). Germline V gene data show CDR1 as LGHNA and CDR2 as YNFKEQ. This CDR3 has 13 residues. Trimming removed 4 bases at V and 2 bases at J, with 9 bases between. As DNA, the CDR3 is TGTGCCAGCAGCCTGGAGGTACCCTACGAGCAGTACTTC. It encodes CASSLEVPYEQYF.

The chain couples TRBV9 to TRBJ1-3; 8 bases are shared with TRBD1. The germline V gene encodes CDR1 SGDLS and CDR2 YYNGEE. The J segment lost 5 bases and the V segment lost 3 bases, leaving 7 bases of the junction unmatched. The CDR3 has 15 amino acids. CDR3 nucleotide sequence: TGTGCCAGCAGCGCCGGGACAGGCAACCGAAACACCATATATTTT. This encodes CASSAGTGNRNTIYF.

The rearrangement joins TRBV29-1 to TRBJ2-5, with 8 bases lining up with TRBD2. J gave up 3 bases and V 4 bases, and 10 bases lay outside the gene matches. The CDR3 loop spans 15 amino acids. Germline V lookup: CDR1 SQVTM, CDR2 ANQGSEA. The CDR3 DNA reads as TGCAGCGTTGTTAGGGCGGGAGGAATGAAAGAGACCCAGTACTTC. Amino acid sequence: CSVVRAGGMKETQYF. Looking up the rest from reference TRBV29-1 and TRBJ2-5 gives the full variable domain: SAVISQKPSRDICQRGTSLTIQCQVDSQVTMMFWYRQQPGQSLTLIATANQGSEATYESGFVIDKFPISRPNLTFSTLTVSNMSPEDSSIYLCSVVRAGGMKETQYFGPGTRLLVL.

V is TRBV7-8 and J is TRBJ2-2; 7 nucleotides align to TRBD1. V dropped 3 bases and J dropped 5; count of bases not matched to a gene: 6. The CDR3 extends over 15 amino acids. Germline CDR1 reads SGHVS; CDR2 reads FQNEAQ. CDR3 DNA sequence: TGTGCCAGCAGCTTGAGGGGGCGCGGGACCGGGGAGCTGTTTTTT. This gives the protein CASSLRGRGTGELFF.

The genes are TRBV24-1 and TRBJ1-3; D is perhaps TRBD1 (6 bases). Trimming left V 6 bases short and J 1 base short, with 6 bases between. The CDR3 contains 13 residues. Germline lookup yields CDR1 KGHDR and CDR2 SFDVKD. The CDR3: CATSQGSGNTIYF. The CDR3 DNA reads TGTGCCACCAGTCAGGGGTCTGGAAACACCATATATTTT.

The chain uses TRBV25-1 and TRBJ1-3, with D possibly matching TRBD1 (5 bases). V gave up 4 bases and J gave up 0 bases, with 7 bases separating them. CDR3 length equals 14 residues. Germline V gene sequence: CDR1 MGHDK, CDR2 SYGVNS. The CDR3: CASSAGPSGNTIYF. The CDR3 region has the DNA TGTGCCAGCAGTGCAGGGCCCTCTGGAAACACCATATATTTT.